This T cell receptor (beta chain) was retrieved from a study of control samples from healthy donors and cancer patients. V dropped 6 bases and J dropped 6; count of bases not matched to a gene: 10. Germline CDR1 is SQVTM and CDR2 is ANQGSEA. This CDR3 contains 14 residues. Generated by immunoSEQ multiplex PCR, the TCRdb table keeps only in-frame clones and is missing some. The sample yields 65,000 to 80,000 clones, about nine tenths seen once. This receptor was obtained from a woman between 50 and 59 years old with colorectal cancer. This rearrangement joins TRBV29-1 to TRBJ2-4, with 8 bases identical to TRBD1. Sequencing was carried out using PBMCs. In DNA form, the CDR3 reads TGCAGCGTCGACCTCGGACAGGGAATAAACATTCAGTACTTC. Amino acids: CSVDLGQGINIQYF. Full variable domain (remainder filled in from reference TRBV29-1 and TRBJ2-4): SAVISQKPSRDICQRGTSLTIQCQVDSQVTMMFWYRQQPGQSLTLIATANQGSEATYESGFVIDKFPISRPNLTFSTLTVSNMSPEDSSIYLCSVDLGQGINIQYFGAGTRLSVL.